This T cell receptor (beta chain) was sequenced in a study of CD8+ T cells in alopecia areata. Study-wide points: Higher clonality and more expanded CD8+ clones appeared in lesional than normal scalp. While tofacitinib was given, many expanded lesional clones persisted in scalp and blood.

Reverse transcription of extracted RNA yielded cDNA, which provided the sequencing template. Sequenced by immunoSEQ multiplex PCR; TCRdb stores in-frame clones only, minus some. The profile shows about 110,000 clones, 80% to 85% of them singletons. Points on this clone: The antigen is not known.

Stated treatment: oral pan-JAK inhibitor, 5-10 mg twice daily. Sequenced material: CD8+ T cells sorted from blood, taken at week 24, from a patient treated with tofacitinib. The sequence derives from a human donor with alopecia areata.

Here the CDR3 reads CASSSWDRGNTGELFF. CDR3 nucleotide sequence: TGTGCCAGCAGTTCCTGGGACAGGGGGAACACCGGGGAGCTGTTTTTT. This chain connects TRBV27 to TRBJ2-2; 10 bases map to TRBD1. Germline V gene lookup returns CDR1 MNHEY and CDR2 SMNVEV (reference sequence). V shed 4 bases and J 1 base; nucleotides not matched to a gene: 3. This CDR3 has 16 residues.